These 27 T cell receptor beta chains were sequenced from one sample in a study of blood T cell repertoires in COVID-19 (TCRdb year 2020). The method was the immunoSEQ multiplex PCR assay. TCRdb holds this immuneACCESS table with in-frame rearrangements only. Some clones are missing; in checked studies, unresolved V genes explain under half, and the rest has no known cause. The sample includes 310,000 or so clones, with around 85% observed a single time. The top ten clones comprise approximately 2.2% of the sample. Sequencing used peripheral blood. All receptors derive from a woman aged 30 to 39 who had recovered from COVID-19.

The chain has TRBV27 and TRBJ2-5; 13 bases map to TRBD2. Germline loops: CDR1 MNHEY, CDR2 SMNVEV (reference sequence). The CDR3 has 15 residues. Unmatched junction bases numbered 5, after V lost 5 bases and J lost 5 bases. The CDR3 DNA follows: TGTGCCAGCAGTGCGGGACTAGCGGGATGGGAGACCCAGTACTTC. It encodes CASSAGLAGWETQYF.

As concerns this clone: Germline and junction disagree at one end, which may indicate a read error. This chain connects TRBV12-5 to TRBJ1-3, with 8 bases matching TRBD1. The CDR3 consists of 13 residues. Germline loops: CDR1 LGHNT, CDR2 FRNRAP. The CDR3 DNA reads as TGTGCTAGTGGTTTGGCACCCCCAGGGGGCGCGGCTTTT. Protein sequence: CASGLAPPGGAAF.

V usage is TRBV5-1 and J usage is TRBJ1-1, with TRBD1 matching 8 bases. This CDR3 region has 16 residues. Germline V CDR1 and CDR2: SGHRS, YFSETQ. J was trimmed by 4 bases and V by 4 bases; bases with no gene match: 12. The CDR3 DNA sequence: TGCGCCAGCAGCCCAACCCCAAGACAGGGGACCACTGAAGCTTTCTTT. Translated: CASSPTPRQGTTEAFF.

The V call is TRBV11-2, the J call TRBJ2-7, with 12 nucleotides matching TRBD2. This CDR3 spans 16 amino acids. Per germline, CDR1 SGHAT and CDR2 FQNNGV. Trimming cost V 3 bases and J 4 bases; bases outside gene matches: 7. The CDR3 bases are TGTGCCAGCAGCTTGGTCGTCGGACTAGCGGGATACGAGCAGTACTTC. Amino acids: CASSLVVGLAGYEQYF. Drawing the rest from reference TRBV11-2 and TRBJ2-7, the complete variable domain is EAGVAQSPRYKIIEKRQSVAFWCNPISGHATLYWYQQILGQGPKLLIQFQNNGVVDDSQLPKDRFSAERLKGVDSTLKIQPAKLEDSAVYLCASSLVVGLAGYEQYFGPGTRLTVT.

The CDR3 region is CASSSNLPGQGVSETQYF. CDR3 bases: TGTGCCAGCTCATCAAACCTCCCGGGACAGGGGGTCTCAGAGACCCAGTACTTC. The chain combines TRBV18 with TRBJ2-5; 11 bases match TRBD1. The germline V gene encodes CDR1 KGHSH and CDR2 LQKENI. The V and J ends lost 5 bases and 4 bases, in that order; junction bases with no gene match: 15. This CDR3 is built from 18 residues.

This clone came up a few times. This chain connects TRBV6-5 to TRBJ1-1, with D maybe TRBD1 (5 bases). The CDR3 covers 13 residues. The germline gives CDR1 MNHEY, CDR2 SVGAGI. The germline V and J ends were trimmed by 6 bases and 1 base, with 9 bases remaining between them. This CDR3 reads CASRGRGNTEAFF. DNA of the CDR3: TGTGCCAGCAGGGGGAGGGGGAACACTGAAGCTTTCTTT.

The V call is TRBV29-1, the J call TRBJ2-3; possible D gene TRBD2, 5 bases. Trimming cost V 4 bases and J 1 base, with 9 bases left between them. This CDR3 spans 13 amino acids. Germline CDR1 reads SQVTM; CDR2 reads ANQGSEA. CDR3 protein: CSVVGRGTDTQYF. The CDR3 DNA is TGCAGCGTTGTGGGGAGAGGCACAGATACGCAGTATTTT.

This clone showed up just once. This chain joins TRBV10-3 and TRBJ1-1; TRBD1 is a possible D gene (5 bases). Trimming pared 7 bases from V and 1 base from J, leaving 7 bases between. CDR1 is ENHRY, CDR2 SYGVKD, per germline. The CDR3 covers 12 residues. CDR3 DNA sequence: TGTGCCATCATGGGGGGGAACACTGAAGCTTTCTTT. Its translation is CAIMGGNTEAFF.

This chain links TRBV5-8 with TRBJ2-1, with 7 nucleotides matching TRBD2. The CDR3 spans 15 residues. V was pared by 0 bases and J by 9 bases, with 9 bases of the junction left unmatched. Germline V CDR1 and CDR2: SGHTS, YDEGEE. For the CDR3, the DNA is TGTGCCAGCAGCTTGGCCGCGGGGGTGAGGGGTGAGCAGTTCTTC. This encodes CASSLAAGVRGEQFF.

This sequence joins TRBV7-2 and TRBJ2-7; 11 bases line up with TRBD2. The CDR3 has 15 residues. Germline V gene lookup returns CDR1 SGHTA and CDR2 FQGNSA. V was pared by 4 bases and J by 2 bases, with 4 bases of the junction left unmatched. The CDR3 protein is CASSSETSGTYEQYF. The DNA for the CDR3 is TGTGCCAGCAGCTCTGAGACTAGCGGGACCTACGAGCAGTACTTC.

This clone was seen a few times. The chain is built from TRBV19 and TRBJ1-5, with D possibly matching TRBD1 (6 bases). The CDR3 is 16 amino acids. Germline V gene lookup returns CDR1 LNHDA and CDR2 SQIVND (reference sequence). V was shortened by 0 bases and J by 4 bases, with 13 bases between the two germline ends. The CDR3 sequence: CASSIDRGGRNQPQHF. The CDR3 DNA follows: TGTGCCAGTAGTATAGATCGGGGGGGGCGTAATCAGCCCCAGCATTTT.

This chain uses TRBV5-1 with TRBJ2-3, with 8 bases lining up with TRBD2. Germline V gene sequence: CDR1 SGHRS, CDR2 YFSETQ. The CDR3 totals 18 residues. Trimming cost V 4 bases and J 2 bases; bases outside gene matches: 15. The CDR3, as DNA: TGCGCCAGCAGCCGCAATCCGGGACTAGAAAGATCCACAGATACGCAGTATTTT. Translated, it gives CASSRNPGLERSTDTQYF.

This clone was observed a few times. The gene calls are TRBV7-3 and TRBJ2-1; the D is unclear. The CDR3 consists of 15 residues. Per the germline V gene, CDR1 is SGHTA and CDR2 is FQGTGA. Deletions cut 2 bases from V and 9 bases from J, with 17 bases between. CDR3 nucleotides: TGTGCCAGCAGCTTACCCGAGGCCTCCCCGTTTGAGCAGTTCTTC. This translates into CASSLPEASPFEQFF.

J is TRBJ2-7 and V is TRBV15, with TRBD2 as a possible D gene (5 bases). The CDR3 contains 15 residues. Germline V lookup: CDR1 LNHNV, CDR2 YYDKDF (reference sequence). The V and J ends lost 0 bases and 4 bases respectively, with 13 bases between them. This chain's CDR3 is CATSRDGSGVYEQYF. Here the CDR3 DNA reads TGTGCCACCAGCAGAGACGGTTCCGGGGTGTACGAGCAGTACTTC.

The V call is TRBV11-2, the J call TRBJ2-1; the D gene is possibly TRBD2 (5 bases). Trimming cost V 2 bases and J 7 bases, with 15 bases left between them. Per the germline V gene, CDR1 is SGHAT and CDR2 is FQNNGV. CDR3 length: 15 amino acids. The CDR3, as DNA: TGTGCCAGCAGCTTAACGGGATTAGTGGGGAATGAGCAGTTCTTC. As protein: CASSLTGLVGNEQFF. Using reference TRBV11-2 and TRBJ2-1 for the parts outside the CDR3, the full variable domain is EAGVAQSPRYKIIEKRQSVAFWCNPISGHATLYWYQQILGQGPKLLIQFQNNGVVDDSQLPKDRFSAERLKGVDSTLKIQPAKLEDSAVYLCASSLTGLVGNEQFFGPGTRLTVL.

J is TRBJ2-1 and V is TRBV27, with no clear D. The CDR3 has 14 amino acids. Germline V CDR1 and CDR2: MNHEY, SMNVEV (reference sequence). The V and J ends lost 10 bases and 0 bases respectively, with 13 bases between them. The CDR3 sequence: CANQDSSSYNEQFF. Here the CDR3 DNA reads TGTGCCAATCAGGATTCCAGCTCCTACAATGAGCAGTTCTTC.

The J gene is TRBJ1-2, the V gene TRBV4-2; D gene unclear. With 0 bases removed from V and 4 bases from J, the gap between germline ends came to 12 bases. The CDR3 extends over 15 amino acids. From germline, CDR1 is LGHNA and CDR2 YNFKEQ. CDR3: CASSQDEGSSYGYTF. The DNA of the CDR3 is TGTGCCAGCAGCCAAGATGAGGGATCCAGCTATGGCTACACCTTC.

J is TRBJ2-7 and V is TRBV6-5, with 7 bases identical to TRBD1. With 2 bases clipped from V and 4 bases from J, the junction kept 8 bases outside the gene matches. Germline V lookup: CDR1 MNHEY, CDR2 SVGAGI. The CDR3 runs to 15 residues. The CDR3 here is CASSYGTAQPYEQYF. In DNA, the CDR3 is TGTGCCAGCAGTTACGGGACAGCACAACCTTACGAGCAGTACTTC.

This clone was seen just once. The chain couples TRBV27 to TRBJ2-3; 7 positions match TRBD2. This CDR3 comprises 15 residues. Germline V gene lookup returns CDR1 MNHEY and CDR2 SMNVEV (reference sequence). The J segment lost 0 bases and the V segment lost 0 bases, leaving 0 bases of the junction unmatched. The DNA for the CDR3 is TGTGCCAGCAGTTTATCGGGACTAAGCACAGATACGCAGTATTTT. Its translation is CASSLSGLSTDTQYF.

This chain joins TRBV29-1 and TRBJ1-4, with D hard to call. The germline V and J ends were trimmed by 5 bases and 8 bases, with 9 bases remaining between them. CDR1 and CDR2 (germline): SQVTM, ANQGSEA. The CDR3 covers 11 residues. In nucleotides, the CDR3 is TGCAGCGTTAACGGAGAAGAAAAACTGTTTTTT. Its translation: CSVNGEEKLFF. The full variable domain, with the rest looked up from reference TRBV29-1 and TRBJ1-4, is SAVISQKPSRDICQRGTSLTIQCQVDSQVTMMFWYRQQPGQSLTLIATANQGSEATYESGFVIDKFPISRPNLTFSTLTVSNMSPEDSSIYLCSVNGEEKLFFGSGTQLSVL.

The chain joins TRBV28 to TRBJ2-1; tentatively, D is TRBD1 (7 bases). The CDR3 is 15 residues long. Germline V gene lookup returns CDR1 MDHEN and CDR2 SYDVKM. Trimming took 3 bases from V and 8 from J, leaving 17 bases between them. CDR3 nucleotide sequence: TGTGCCAGCAGTTTTCGGCAGGGGGGTATCTATGAGCAGTTCTTC. Its protein is CASSFRQGGIYEQFF.

The chain links TRBV10-3 to TRBJ1-3, with 7 bases lining up with TRBD1. The CDR3 loop spans 15 amino acids. Losses at the gene ends were 0 bases for V and 2 bases for J; bases not matched to a gene: 1. Germline V gene data show CDR1 as ENHRY and CDR2 as SYGVKD. The CDR3 DNA reads TGTGCCATCAGTGAGTCGAGGGGGCCTGGAAACACCATATATTTT. This encodes CAISESRGPGNTIYF.

This chain uses TRBV15 with TRBJ2-5, with D perhaps matching TRBD2 (5 bases). Germline V lookup: CDR1 LNHNV, CDR2 YYDKDF (reference sequence). CDR3 length equals 13 residues. V was trimmed by 1 base and J by 6 bases, leaving 9 bases between them. In DNA form, the CDR3 reads TGTGCCACCAGCAGAGGGTGGGAGCAGACCCAGTACTTC. Its protein is CATSRGWEQTQYF.

The chain employs TRBV2 and TRBJ2-7; TRBD1 matches 8 bases. The trim removed 8 bases at V and 1 base at J, leaving 10 bases unmatched. The CDR3 consists of 15 residues. Germline CDR1 SNHLY, CDR2 FYNNEI. The CDR3 protein is CASQTGRTGSYEQYF. CDR3 nucleotides: TGTGCCAGCCAGACAGGAAGGACAGGGTCCTACGAGCAGTACTTC.

This clone has a handful of counts. This chain connects TRBV6-2 or TRBV6-3 to TRBJ1-4; 8 positions agree with TRBD1. There are 14 residues in the CDR3. From germline, CDR1 is MNHEY and CDR2 SVGEGT. With V trimmed by 5 bases and J by 5 bases, 4 bases remained unmatched. CDR3 region: CASSTGQENEKLFF. The CDR3 region has the DNA TGTGCCAGCAGTACGGGACAGGAAAATGAAAAACTGTTTTTT.

The J gene is TRBJ1-1, the V gene TRBV3-1 (or the pseudogene TRBV3-2); 12 bases align to TRBD1. V shed 4 bases, J shed 5 bases, and the junction held 5 bases outside the gene matches. The CDR3 is 15 amino acids. CDR1 LGHDT and CDR2 YNNKEL come from the germline V gene (reference sequence). The CDR3 here is CASSRDRGRTTEAFF. For the CDR3, the DNA is TGTGCCAGCAGCCGGGACAGGGGGCGCACGACTGAAGCTTTCTTT.

The CDR3: CASSVGSGGMNNSPLHF. In DNA, the CDR3 is TGTGCCAGCAGCGTAGGTTCAGGGGGCATGAATAATTCACCCCTCCACTTT. The gene calls are TRBV9 and TRBJ1-6; 8 nucleotides match TRBD1. This CDR3 contains 17 residues. V lost 0 bases and J lost 5; bases outside the gene matches: 7. Per the germline V gene, CDR1 is SGDLS and CDR2 is YYNGEE. The variable domain in full, completed from reference TRBV9 and TRBJ1-6, reads DSGVTQTPKHLITATGQRVTLRCSPRSGDLSVYWYQQSLDQGLQFLIQYYNGEERAKGNILERFSAQQFPDLHSELNLSSLELGDSALYFCASSVGSGGMNNSPLHFGNGTRLTVT.